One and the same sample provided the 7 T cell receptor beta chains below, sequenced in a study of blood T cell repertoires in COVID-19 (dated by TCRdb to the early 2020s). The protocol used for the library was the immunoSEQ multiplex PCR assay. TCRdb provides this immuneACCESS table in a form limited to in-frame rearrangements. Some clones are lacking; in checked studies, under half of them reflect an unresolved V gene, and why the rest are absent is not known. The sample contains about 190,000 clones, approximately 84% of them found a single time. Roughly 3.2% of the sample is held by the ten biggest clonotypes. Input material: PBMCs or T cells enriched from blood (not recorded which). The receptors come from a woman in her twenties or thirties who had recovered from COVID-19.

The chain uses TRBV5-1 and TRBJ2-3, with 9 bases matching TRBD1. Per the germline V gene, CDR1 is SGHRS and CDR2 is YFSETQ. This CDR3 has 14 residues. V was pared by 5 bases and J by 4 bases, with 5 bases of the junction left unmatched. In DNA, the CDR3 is TGCGCCAGCAGAACAGGGGGCCGGTCAGATACGCAGTATTTT. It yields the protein CASRTGGRSDTQYF.

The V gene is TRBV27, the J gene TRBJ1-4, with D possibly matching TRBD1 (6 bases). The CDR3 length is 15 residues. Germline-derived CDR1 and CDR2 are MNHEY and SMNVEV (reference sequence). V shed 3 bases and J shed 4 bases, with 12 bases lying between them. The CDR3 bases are TGTGCCAGCAGTTTGGCCGGGACAAGTAATGAAAAACTGTTTTTT. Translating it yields CASSLAGTSNEKLFF.

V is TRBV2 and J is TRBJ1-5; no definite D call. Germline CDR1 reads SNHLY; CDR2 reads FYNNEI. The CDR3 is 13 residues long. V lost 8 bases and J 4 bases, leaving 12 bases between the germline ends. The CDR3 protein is CASQRRGNQPQHF. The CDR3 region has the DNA TGTGCCAGCCAGAGGCGCGGAAATCAGCCCCAGCATTTT.

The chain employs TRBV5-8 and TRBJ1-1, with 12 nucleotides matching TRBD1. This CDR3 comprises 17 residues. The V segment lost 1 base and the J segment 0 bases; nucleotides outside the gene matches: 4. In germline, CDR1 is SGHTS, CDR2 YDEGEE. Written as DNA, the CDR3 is TGTGCCAGCAGCTTGACGGGACAGGGGGCCCTGAACACTGAAGCTTTCTTT. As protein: CASSLTGQGALNTEAFF. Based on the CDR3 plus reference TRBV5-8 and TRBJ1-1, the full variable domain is EAGVTQSPTHLIKTRGQQATLRCSPISGHTSVYWYQQALGLGLQFLLWYDEGEERNRGNFPPRFSGRQFPNYSSELNVNALELEDSALYLCASSLTGQGALNTEAFFGQGTRLTVV.

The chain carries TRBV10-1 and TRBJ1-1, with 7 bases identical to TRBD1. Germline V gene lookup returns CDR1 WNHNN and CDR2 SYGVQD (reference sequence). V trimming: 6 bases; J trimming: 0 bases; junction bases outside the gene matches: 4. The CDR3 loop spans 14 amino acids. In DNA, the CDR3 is TGCGCCAGCAGCCCGGGACAGCTGAACACTGAAGCTTTCTTT. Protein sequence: CASSPGQLNTEAFF.

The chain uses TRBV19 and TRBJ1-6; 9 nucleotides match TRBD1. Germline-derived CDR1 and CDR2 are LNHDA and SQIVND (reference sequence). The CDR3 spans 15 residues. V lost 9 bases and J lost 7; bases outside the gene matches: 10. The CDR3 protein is CASGQGSSLNSPLHF. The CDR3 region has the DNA TGTGCCAGCGGACAGGGGTCCTCTTTGAATTCACCCCTCCACTTT.

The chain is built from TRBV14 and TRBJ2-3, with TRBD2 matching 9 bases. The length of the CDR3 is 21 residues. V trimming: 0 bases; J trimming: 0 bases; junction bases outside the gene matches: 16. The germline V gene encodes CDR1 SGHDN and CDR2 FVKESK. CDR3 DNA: TGTGCCAGCAGCCAAGAACGGGCAGGGCGGGTAGCGGGGGAGAGCACAGATACGCAGTATTTT. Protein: CASSQERAGRVAGESTDTQYF.